Listed below are T cell receptor beta chains from one sample, sequenced in a study of blood T cell repertoires in COVID-19. The table came from immunoSEQ multiplex PCR; TCRdb's copy has only in-frame clones and leaves some out. Here the sample spans approximately 240,000 clones, 80% to 95% being singletons. Sequenced material: PBMCs or T cells enriched from blood (not recorded which). The receptors shown here come from a woman under 30 who had recovered from COVID-19. Each CDR3 is given with its conserved first and last residue. The D gene is left open where the match is weak. A row's size may be missing; if present it is once, few, many or a size class.

abundance,v_gene,d_gene,j_gene,CDR3nt,CDR3aa
NA,TRBV11-2,NA,TRBJ2-1,TGTGCCAGCAGCCTCTCCTACAGAGATGAGCAGTTCTTC,CASSLSYRDEQFF
NA,TRBV7-3,NA,TRBJ2-7,TGTGCCAGCAGCCGCCAGAGGTGGGACGAGCAGTACTTC,CASSRQRWDEQYF
once,TRBV6-5,NA,TRBJ1-5,TGTGCCAGCAGTAGGAGTCTCAATCAGCCCCAGCATTTT,CASSRSLNQPQHF
NA,TRBV24-1,NA,TRBJ1-5,TGTGCCACCAGTGCACAGCCAGGGGAGCATAGCAATCAGCCCCAGCATTTT,CATSAQPGEHSNQPQHF
NA,TRBV4-1,NA,TRBJ1-2,TGCGCCAGCAGCCCTGGGGGCAACTATGGCTACACCTTC,CASSPGGNYGYTF
NA,TRBV7-9,NA,TRBJ1-5,TGTGCCAGCAGTCAAGGAGGGAGGGAGAGGACGACCAATCAGCCCCAGCATTTT,CASSQGGRERTTNQPQHF
NA,TRBV5-1,TRBD1,TRBJ2-6,TGCGCCAGCAGGACAGGGAACTCTGGGGCCAACGTCCTGACTTTC,CASRTGNSGANVLTF
NA,TRBV19,NA,TRBJ2-3,TGTGCCAGTAGTATAGAGGCGGGTCCCCAGTATTTT,CASSIEAGPQYF
NA,TRBV29-1,TRBD1,TRBJ1-2,TGCAGCACGGGGGACAGGACCTATGGCTACACCTTC,CSTGDRTYGYTF
NA,TRBV7-9,NA,TRBJ1-2,TGTGCCAGCAGCTTAGCGGGATCCACCGGGGGGGGCTACACCTTC,CASSLAGSTGGGYTF
NA,TRBV5-5,NA,TRBJ1-3,TGTGCCAGCAGCTTGGGAAGGGGCAGTGGAAACACCATATATTTT,CASSLGRGSGNTIYF
NA,TRBV29-1,NA,TRBJ1-1,TGCAGCACCCGGTCGACACTGAACACTGAAGCTTTCTTT,CSTRSTLNTEAFF
NA,TRBV24-1,TRBD1,TRBJ1-3,TGTGCCACCAGTGACCGAACAGGGGACCCCTCTGGAAACACCATATATTTT,CATSDRTGDPSGNTIYF
NA,TRBV7-9,TRBD2,TRBJ2-1,TGTGCCAGCAGCCGAACTAGCGGGAATGAGCAGTTCTTC,CASSRTSGNEQFF
NA,TRBV6-5,TRBD1,TRBJ2-7,TGTGCCAGCAGTTATGACAGGGCTATCTCCCACGAGCAGTACTTC,CASSYDRAISHEQYF
NA,TRBV27,TRBD2,TRBJ2-1,TGTGCCAGTGGTACTAGCGGGGACAATGAGCAGTTCTTC,CASGTSGDNEQFF
few,TRBV7-8,TRBD2,TRBJ2-2,TGTGCCAGCAGCTTAGAATCGGCTAGCGGGAGGCACGGGGAGCTGTTTTTT,CASSLESASGRHGELFF
NA,TRBV28,TRBD1,TRBJ2-7,TGTGCGGCCCGGGGACAGAGCTACGAGCAGTACTTC,CAARGQSYEQYF
NA,TRBV7-7,TRBD2,TRBJ2-1,TGTGCTAGCAGCCAAGGGACTAGCGGAAGCAATGAGCAGTTCTTC,CASSQGTSGSNEQFF
NA,TRBV4-1,NA,TRBJ1-4,TGCGCCAGCAGCCAGGGGAGGGGGCTGTTTTTT,CASSQGRGLFF
NA,TRBV12-3/TRBV12-4,NA,TRBJ1-2,TGTGCCAGCAGGTCTTCGAACTATGGCTACACCTTC,CASRSSNYGYTF
once,TRBV6-5,NA,TRBJ1-1,TGTGCCAGCAAAACCGTGGCTCGAACTGAAGCTTTCTTT,CASKTVARTEAFF
NA,TRBV13,NA,TRBJ2-7,TGTGCCAGCAGCCAAATTAGCAGGAGGCCGTACTTC,CASSQISRRPYF
NA,TRBV27,TRBD1,TRBJ1-2,TGTGCCAGCAGTTTAGACAGGGGAAACGGCTACACCTTC,CASSLDRGNGYTF
NA,TRBV5-1,NA,TRBJ1-2,TGCGCCAGCAGCCCGCAGGGGAGGGTATTTAACTATGGCTACACCTTC,CASSPQGRVFNYGYTF
NA,TRBV29-1,NA,TRBJ1-2,TGCAGCGTGGGGAGCGGACCCTATGGCTACACCTTC,CSVGSGPYGYTF
NA,TRBV18,NA,TRBJ1-6,TGTGCCAGCTCACCCGGGGTTCAGTATAATTCACCCCTCCACTTT,CASSPGVQYNSPLHF
NA,TRBV7-4,TRBD2,TRBJ2-7,TGTGCCAGCAGCTCCAGCGGGGGGAGCTCCTACGAGCAGTACTTC,CASSSSGGSSYEQYF
NA,TRBV4-1,TRBD1,TRBJ2-3,TGCGCCAGCAGAGACAGGGCCCTAGATACGCAGTATTTT,CASRDRALDTQYF
NA,TRBV20-1,NA,TRBJ2-3,TGCAGTGCCAGGGGAGATACGCAGTATTTT,CSARGDTQYF
NA,TRBV25-1,TRBD1,TRBJ1-2,TGTGCCAGCAGGACCCGGACAGGGGTATGGGGGACCTTC,CASRTRTGVWGTF
NA,TRBV5-1,TRBD2,TRBJ2-5,TGCGCCAGCAATCTTCGACTAGCGGGAGGCTGGGAGACCCAGTACTTC,CASNLRLAGGWETQYF
NA,TRBV9,NA,TRBJ1-2,TGTGCCAGCAGCGTAGGGGACACCTATGGCTACACCTTC,CASSVGDTYGYTF
NA,TRBV3-1/TRBV3-2,NA,TRBJ2-7,TGTGCCAGCCGTCAGGGAGGCTTCTACGAGCAGTACTTC,CASRQGGFYEQYF
NA,TRBV10-3,NA,TRBJ2-1,TGTGCCATCGCCAAGGGGAATGGATATACAAATGAGCAGTTCTTC,CAIAKGNGYTNEQFF
NA,TRBV21-1,NA,TRBJ2-7,TGTGCCAGCAGCAAAGCGGGACAGGGGACCTACGAGCAGTACTTC,CASSKAGQGTYEQYF
NA,TRBV5-5,TRBD1,TRBJ2-7,TGTGCCAGCAGCTATGACAGGGGGCTAGGCGAGCAGTACTTC,CASSYDRGLGEQYF
NA,TRBV10-3,NA,TRBJ1-2,TGTGCCATCAGTGGACTGGAGTATGGCTACACCTTC,CAISGLEYGYTF
NA,TRBV7-8,NA,TRBJ1-2,TGTGCCAGCAGCTTCTCCAGGGATGACTATGGCTACACCTTC,CASSFSRDDYGYTF
NA,TRBV3-1/TRBV3-2,NA,TRBJ1-5,TGTGCCAGCAGCCAAGATCCGCACAACAATCAGCCCCAGCATTTT,CASSQDPHNNQPQHF
NA,TRBV28,NA,TRBJ1-2,TGTGCCAGCAGCCTAAGGATGGGCGGGCTTAACTATGGCTACACCTTC,CASSLRMGGLNYGYTF
NA,TRBV5-1,NA,TRBJ2-3,TGCGCCAGCAGATCAGGCCCCGTTGCAGATACGCAGTATTTT,CASRSGPVADTQYF
NA,TRBV5-4,NA,TRBJ2-5,TGTGCCAGCGGGCCAGGGGAGGAGACCCAGTACTTC,CASGPGEETQYF
NA,TRBV7-2,NA,TRBJ2-5,TGTGCCAGCAGCTTCCGGGGAGGGACCCAGTACTTC,CASSFRGGTQYF
once,TRBV12-5,TRBD2,TRBJ2-2,TGTGCTAGTGGTTTGCCACCGTTTGGAAGCGGGGGGGCCCCCGGGGAGCTGTTTTTT,CASGLPPFGSGGAPGELFF